This T cell receptor beta chain is drawn from a study of response to subunit inactivated influenza vaccine. There are a few counts of this clonotype. The ends were cut back, 3 bases at V and 5 bases at J, with 20 bases in the middle. Looked up from germline, CDR1 is MGHDK and CDR2 is SYGVNS. CDR3 size: 17 residues. TCRdb re-analysed the RT-PCR reads in MiXCR, keeping a single row per CDR3 protein. This repertoire shows approximately 730,000 distinct CDR3 sequences, roughly 14% found once; its top ten account for 6% to 7%. V usage is TRBV25-1 and J usage is TRBJ2-1; maybe TRBD1 (5 bases). The receptor's source is a man aged 50 to 60 who received an inactivated influenza vaccine. The sequenced sample was PBMCs from blood, obtained 14 days before vaccination. The CDR3 DNA reads as TGTGCCAGCAGTGAGGGCAGGGTTCAGGTTTTTGACAATGAGCAGTTCTTC. Its protein is CASSEGRVQVFDNEQFF.